This paragraph covers one T cell receptor (beta chain) sequence. Original data processing: The authors estimated nucleated cell counts from reference gene primer amplification. Profiling relied on immunoSEQ multiplex PCR, and the TCRdb table lists in-frame clones only, not all of them. The DNA was the basis for D and trimming; V, J and clone size are from that table. The table shows over 200,000 clones, with approximately 90% occurring only once. The record originates from a study of blood T cell repertoires in COVID-19. Study summary: The United States, Italy and Spain supplied acute and convalescent COVID-19 samples. PBMCs, B-cell-depleted T cells, or T cells were the source of the cDNA or gDNA that made up the material.

Trimming took 5 bases from V and 3 from J; bases not matched to a gene: 5. The germline gives CDR1 MNHNY, CDR2 SVGAGI (reference sequence). This CDR3 is built from 14 residues. The sample was peripheral blood. The TCR originated in a man in his sixties who had recovered from COVID-19. This chain links TRBV6-6 with TRBJ2-7; 9 bases agree with TRBD1. CDR3 nucleotide sequence: TGTGCCAGCAGTGACGGACAGGGGCACTACGAGCAGTACTTC. Protein product: CASSDGQGHYEQYF.